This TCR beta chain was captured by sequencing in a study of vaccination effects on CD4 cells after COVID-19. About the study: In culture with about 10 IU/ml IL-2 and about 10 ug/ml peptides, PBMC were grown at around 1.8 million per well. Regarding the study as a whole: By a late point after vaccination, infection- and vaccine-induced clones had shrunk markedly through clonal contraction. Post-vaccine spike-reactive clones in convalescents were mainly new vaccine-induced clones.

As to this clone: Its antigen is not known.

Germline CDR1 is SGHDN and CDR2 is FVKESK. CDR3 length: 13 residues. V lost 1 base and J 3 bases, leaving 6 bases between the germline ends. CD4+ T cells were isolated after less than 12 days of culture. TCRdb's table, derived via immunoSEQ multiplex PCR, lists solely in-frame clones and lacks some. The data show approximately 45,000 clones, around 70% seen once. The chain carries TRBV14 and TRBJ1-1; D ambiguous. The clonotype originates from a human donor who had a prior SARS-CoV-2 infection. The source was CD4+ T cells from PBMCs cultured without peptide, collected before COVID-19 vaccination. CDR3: CASSQGRYTEAFF. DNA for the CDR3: TGTGCCAGCAGCCAAGGACGGTACACTGAAGCTTTCTTT.